The 4 T cell receptor beta chains below were found in one sample sequenced in a study of T-cell memory formation after mild COVID-19. TCRdb ran MiXCR on the 5' RACE reads and lists one entry per CDR3 protein. The sample yields roughly 150,000 distinct CDR3 sequences, roughly 13% seen once. The sample was PBMCs or a T cell subset sorted from them (not recorded which). These receptors were collected from a man aged 18 to 30 who had mild COVID-19 (a few samples of this study predate the infection). Cell type and time point are not known.

This clonotype was seen ten or more times. The chain carries TRBV5-1 and TRBJ2-5, with a weak D call TRBD2 (5 bases). Germline loops: CDR1 SGHRS, CDR2 YFSETQ. V shed 3 bases and J shed 9 bases, with 12 bases lying between them. CDR3 length: 12 amino acids. The CDR3 reads CASSSAGLPQYF. For the CDR3, the DNA is TGCGCCAGCAGCTCAGCCGGACTCCCCCAGTACTTC.

V gene TRBV6-1 combines with J gene TRBJ2-5; a weak D match, TRBD2 (7 bases). V was cut by 1 base and J by 5 bases, with 23 bases left in between. The CDR3 covers 18 residues. The germline V gene has CDR1 MNHNS and CDR2 SASEGT. For the CDR3, the DNA is TGTGCCAGCAGTGAAGGTTTAGCCGGGGGGCCCTCTTGGGAGACCCAGTACTTC. This sequence encodes CASSEGLAGGPSWETQYF.

At least ten counts were recorded for this clonotype. V gene TRBV10-3 combines with J gene TRBJ1-1; D not resolved. Trimming removed 0 bases at V and 4 bases at J, with 9 bases between. The germline CDR1 and CDR2 sequences are ENHRY and SYGVKD. This CDR3 region has 14 residues. CDR3 sequence reads: CAISESRRFTEAFF. The CDR3, as DNA: TGTGCCATCAGTGAGTCACGGAGGTTCACTGAAGCTTTCTTT.

This clonotype was seen a few times. The rearrangement uses TRBV7-2 and TRBJ2-7, with D tentatively TRBD1 or TRBD2 (5 bases each). Between the trimmed V and J ends, which lost 0 bases and 7 bases, there was a span of 13 bases. CDR3 length: 14 residues. In germline, CDR1 is SGHTA, CDR2 FQGNSA. CDR3 sequence reads: CASSLALRGDEQYF. The CDR3 nucleotides are TGTGCCAGCAGCTTAGCGCTGAGGGGCGATGAGCAGTACTTC.